This record covers a single T cell receptor (beta chain). Authors' methods: The assay estimated nucleated cells by amplifying reference gene primers. Generated by immunoSEQ multiplex PCR, the TCRdb table keeps only in-frame clones and is missing some. V and J calls plus clone size are reproduced from that table; the DNA served to infer D and trimming. Of over 300,000 clones in the sample, roughly 90% were seen once. Germline V gene sequence: CDR1 SGHKS, CDR2 YYEKEE (reference sequence). V lost 0 bases to trimming and J lost 5 bases, with 8 bases between them. This CDR3 is 13 amino acids long. These data originate in a study of blood T cell repertoires in COVID-19. Study-level information: Sites in the United States, Italy and Spain provided acute and convalescent COVID-19 samples. The cDNA or gDNA used as material had been derived from T cells, B-cell-depleted T cells, or PBMCs.

The sequence derives from a man younger than 35 who had recovered from COVID-19. The chain couples TRBV5-5 to TRBJ1-1; D uncertain. The sample was peripheral blood. CDR3 amino acids: CASSLGLRTEAFF. CDR3 DNA: TGTGCCAGCAGCTTGGGATTGCGGACTGAAGCTTTCTTT.